The T cell receptor (beta chain) described here comes from a study of shared clonotypes between healthy human individuals (dated by TCRdb to 2020 to 2022). Notes on the research overall: The cohort included three men and two women between 18 and 49 years of age. Per donor, leukapheresis produced somewhere between about 0.85 and 10 billion PBMCs. Blood TCR repertoires of roughly five healthy adults were deeply sequenced to estimate repertoire size and the extent of clonotype sharing between individuals. For each donor, CD4 naive and CD4 memory were each given three plates, CD8 naive was given two plates, and CD8 memory was given one plate. To increase sequencing depth and limit assay-specific biases, TCR repertoire library preparation and sequencing were carried out by different laboratories using diverse techniques. The research as a whole found: Estimated clonotype richness was generally larger for naive than for memory subsets. Sampling was restricted to blood, and TCR repertoires in tissue are likely to differ from TCR repertoires in blood. Because the study included only a small number of donors, the genetic and exposure-history diversity represented was limited. Even with the large sequencing depth, rarefaction of the sorted-subset datasets indicated that sequencing was incomplete. Approximately 5% of naive CD4, 3.5% of naive CD8, approximately 2% of memory CD4, and about 0.4% of memory CD8 clonotypes were shared across several donors. Clonotypes shared by all four sorted-subset donors showed higher generation probabilities than non-shared clonotypes. Based on pairwise subsampling, the degree of clonotype sharing among donors was expected to be affected by sequencing depth.

CDR1 SGHRS and CDR2 YFSETQ were looked up in the germline V gene. CDR3 length: 14 amino acids, cysteine to phenylalanine. Only the CDR3 DNA stays, 42 bases, in frame from base 1. Here V drops 0 bases and J drops 7 bases, and the junction holds 2 bases not matched to any gene. Using the deep immunoSEQ assay, multiplex PCR amplified TCR CDR3 regions from genomic DNA. For each cell subset, the extracted genomic DNA was distributed evenly across all wells of several immunoSEQ 96-well plates, and each plate served as one replicate. For sorted subsets, each replicate PCR was loaded with about 0.2 ug genomic DNA, equivalent to 25,000 to 35,000 T cell genomes. Purified libraries were quantified with a Qubit 3.0 fluorometer, sized on a Bioanalyzer 2100, and re-quantified with the KAPA Library Quantification kit. Every immunoSEQ 96-well plate was sequenced on a separate single-read 150-cycle Illumina NextSeq 550 flow cell. In the authors' own workflow: Because only junctional sequences without quality scores were contained in the immunoSEQ output, filtering matching that applied to full-length reads could not be performed. Sequences were annotated with PyIR, a Python wrapper for IgBLAST v1.9, and V/J genes and CDR3 were assigned using IMGT germline references. Any read was removed if the V/J assignment was weak (E-value above 1e-6), the CDR3 was missing, or the read contained stop codons, out-of-frame junctions, or ambiguous translated residues. V3J clonotypes were defined as sequences sharing an identical inferred V gene, J gene, and CDR3 amino acid sequence. Percentage overlap between repertoires was calculated by dividing the number of shared unique clonotypes by the size of the smaller repertoire. RTK rarefaction, the Chao1 estimator, and Recon v2.1 estimates of unobserved clonotypes were used to assess repertoire richness. For all TCRbeta clonotypes obtained by the gDNA method from a few donors, generation probabilities were computed with OLGA. Here the immuneACCESS table is served through TCRdb, limited to in-frame sequences with V and J called. Missing clones are a known gap in these copies; in checked studies unresolved V genes cover under half, and the rest lacks a known reason. For V, J and clone size, that table is used; D and trimming come from the DNA. The sample table records 2 million to 2.5 million clones; approximately 95% of these occur just once. About 0.39% of the sample lies in the top ten.

The donors were healthy, HIV-negative adults with no recently reported acute infections or vaccinations. Every donor was a Caucasian adult residing in Nashville, Tennessee, USA. CD4+ T cells were enriched through magnetic negative selection, after which naive cells were positively selected on CD45RA and the remaining negative fraction served as the memory subset. After blood collection by leukapheresis, PBMCs were isolated using Ficoll-Histopaque density gradient centrifugation and then cryopreserved in the vapor phase of liquid nitrogen. Analytical flow cytometry was used to check the purity and quantity of each magnetically sorted T cell population. Each sorted fraction had its genomic DNA isolated and then quantified by UV absorbance on a Nanodrop 2000c. A note on this clone: Its cognate antigen has yet to be identified. No quality values exist for individual bases; no much larger clone is one base distant. The sample carries other DNA sequences with the same CDR3.

Sample: naive CD4+ T cells from PBMCs. The sample's cell subset or site label, in plain terms: CD45RA+ positively selected. This chain joins TRBV5-1 to TRBJ1-4, with 8 bases in between that match TRBD1. The source of this sequence is a man younger than 35 in good health. Some clones in this sample may be carry-over from other donors' samples. The base sequence is TGCGCCAGCAGCTTGGGGACAGGGAGTGAAAAACTGTTTTTT. It codes for CASSLGTGSEKLFF.